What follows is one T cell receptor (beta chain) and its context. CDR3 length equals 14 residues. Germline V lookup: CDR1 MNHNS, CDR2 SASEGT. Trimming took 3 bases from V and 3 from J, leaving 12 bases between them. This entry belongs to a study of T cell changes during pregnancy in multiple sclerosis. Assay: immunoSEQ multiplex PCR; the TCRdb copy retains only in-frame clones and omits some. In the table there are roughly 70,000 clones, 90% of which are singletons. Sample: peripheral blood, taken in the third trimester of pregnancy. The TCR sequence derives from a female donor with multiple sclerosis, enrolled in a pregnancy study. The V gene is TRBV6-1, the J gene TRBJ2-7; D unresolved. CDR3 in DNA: TGTGCCAGCAGTGAGCCCCAAGCCTACTACGAGCAGTACTTC. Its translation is CASSEPQAYYEQYF.